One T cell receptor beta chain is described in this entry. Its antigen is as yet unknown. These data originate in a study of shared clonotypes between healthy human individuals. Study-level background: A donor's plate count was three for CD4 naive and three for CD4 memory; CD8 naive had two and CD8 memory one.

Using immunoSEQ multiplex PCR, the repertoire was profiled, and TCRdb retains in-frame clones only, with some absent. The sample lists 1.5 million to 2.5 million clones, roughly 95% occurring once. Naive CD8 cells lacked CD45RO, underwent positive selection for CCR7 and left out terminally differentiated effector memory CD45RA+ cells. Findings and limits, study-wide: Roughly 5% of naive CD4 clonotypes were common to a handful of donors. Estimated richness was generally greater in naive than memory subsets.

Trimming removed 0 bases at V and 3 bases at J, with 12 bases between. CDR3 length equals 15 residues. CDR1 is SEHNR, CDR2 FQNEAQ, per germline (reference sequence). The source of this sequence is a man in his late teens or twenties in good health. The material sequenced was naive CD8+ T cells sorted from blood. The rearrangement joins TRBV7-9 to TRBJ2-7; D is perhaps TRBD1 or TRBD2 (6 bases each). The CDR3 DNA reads TGTGCCAGCAGCTTAGCGGGGGGCGGACTCTACGAGCAGTACTTC. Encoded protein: CASSLAGGGLYEQYF.